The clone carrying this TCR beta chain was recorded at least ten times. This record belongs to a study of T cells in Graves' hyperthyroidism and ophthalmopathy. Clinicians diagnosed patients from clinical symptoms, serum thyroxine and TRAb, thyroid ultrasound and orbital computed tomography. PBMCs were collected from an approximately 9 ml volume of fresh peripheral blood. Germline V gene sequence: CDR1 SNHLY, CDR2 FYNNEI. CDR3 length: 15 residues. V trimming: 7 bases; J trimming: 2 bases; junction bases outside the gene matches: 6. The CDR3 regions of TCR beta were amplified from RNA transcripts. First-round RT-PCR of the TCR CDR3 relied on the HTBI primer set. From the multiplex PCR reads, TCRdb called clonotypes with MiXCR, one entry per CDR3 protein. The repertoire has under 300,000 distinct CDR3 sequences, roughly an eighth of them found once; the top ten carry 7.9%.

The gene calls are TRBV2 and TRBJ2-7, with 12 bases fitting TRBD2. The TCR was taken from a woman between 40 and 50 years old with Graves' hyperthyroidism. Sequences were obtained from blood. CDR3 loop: CASTGGLAGPYEQYF. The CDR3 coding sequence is TGTGCCAGCACCGGTGGACTAGCGGGACCCTACGAGCAGTACTTC.